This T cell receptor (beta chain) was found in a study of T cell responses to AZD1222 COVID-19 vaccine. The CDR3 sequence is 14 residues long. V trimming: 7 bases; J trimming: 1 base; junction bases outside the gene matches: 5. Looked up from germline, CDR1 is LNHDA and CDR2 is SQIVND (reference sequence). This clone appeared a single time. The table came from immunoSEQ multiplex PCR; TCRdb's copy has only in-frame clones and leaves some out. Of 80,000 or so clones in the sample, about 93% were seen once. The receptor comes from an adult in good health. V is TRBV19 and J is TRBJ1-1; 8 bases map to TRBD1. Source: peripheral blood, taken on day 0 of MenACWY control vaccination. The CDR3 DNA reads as TGTGCCAGTAACCCTACAGGGGGGAACACTGAAGCTTTCTTT. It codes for CASNPTGGNTEAFF.